The 32 T cell receptor beta chains below were found in one sample sequenced in a study of T cells in Graves' hyperthyroidism and ophthalmopathy (dated by TCRdb to between 2018 and 2020). Libraries were constructed by multiplex PCR. Instrument on record: Illumina HiSeq 2000. Amplification of TCR beta CDR3 regions was carried out from RNA transcripts. A first-round RT-PCR of the TCR CDR3 used the HTBI primer set with the Qiagen OneStep RT-PCR kit. The raw public reads went through TCRdb reprocessing: fastp at Q25, MiXCR clone calling, in-frame beta chains kept. Identical CDR3 proteins give one entry, which carries the most common genes and DNA. The sample contains some 400,000 distinct CDR3 sequences, 15% to 20% of them found a single time. About 3.5% of the sample goes to the ten largest clones. Sequencing was performed on blood. Every receptor here comes from a woman under 30 with Graves' hyperthyroidism.

Notes on this clonotype: The junction differs from germline at one of its ends, possibly a read error. The chain uses TRBV29-1 and TRBJ2-2; weak D call: TRBD2 (5 bases). CDR3 length: 12 residues. Germline lookup yields CDR1 SQVTM and CDR2 ANQGSEA. The DNA for the CDR3 is TGCAGCGTTGAAGGCCTAACCGGGGAGCTGTGTTTT. Translation: CSVEGLTGELCF.

This clonotype showed up many times. The chain employs TRBV7-9 and TRBJ2-5; no clear D. This CDR3 contains 13 residues. Deletions cut 1 base from V and 5 bases from J, with 8 bases between. Germline V gene data show CDR1 as SEHNR and CDR2 as FQNEAQ (reference sequence). In DNA, the CDR3 is TGTGCCAGCAGCTTAGGGCTAGTGGAGACCCAGTACTTC. Translating it yields CASSLGLVETQYF.

The sample holds many counts of this clonotype. The chain joins TRBV13 to TRBJ1-5; D is unresolved. The V gene lost 5 bases and the J gene lost 7 bases, with 33 bases spanning the gap. The CDR3 is 20 amino acids. Germline-derived CDR1 and CDR2 are PRHDT and FYEKMQ (reference sequence). CDR3 protein: CASSVYPSPKVPRRQQPQHF. As DNA, the CDR3 is TGTGCCAGCAGCGTTTACCCGAGCCCTAAGGTCCCTAGGCGTCAGCAGCCCCAGCATTTT.

This clonotype was counted ten times or more. J is TRBJ1-1 and V is TRBV19; possible D gene TRBD1, 6 bases. The length of the CDR3 is 14 residues. Trimming pared 3 bases from V and 3 bases from J, leaving 11 bases between. Germline CDR1 is LNHDA and CDR2 is SQIVND (reference sequence). The CDR3, as DNA: TGTGCCAGTAGTATGGGGGCCTCGGACACTGAAGCTTTCTTT. This encodes CASSMGASDTEAFF.

V is TRBV19 and J is TRBJ2-7; no firm D call. Trimming removed 1 base at V and 2 bases at J, with 9 bases between. This CDR3 contains 14 residues. The germline gives CDR1 LNHDA, CDR2 SQIVND (reference sequence). DNA of the CDR3: TGTGCCAGTAGTATAGTAGGACGCCCCTACGAGCAGTACTTC. Amino acid sequence: CASSIVGRPYEQYF. The whole variable domain, filled in from reference TRBV19 and TRBJ2-7, reads DGGITQSPKYLFRKEGQNVTLSCEQNLNHDAMYWYRQDPGQGLRLIYYSQIVNDFQKGDIAEGYSVSREKKESFPLTVTSAQKNPTAFYLCASSIVGRPYEQYFGPGTRLTVT.

This clonotype was detected many times. The genes are TRBV12-3 or TRBV12-4 and TRBJ2-5, with 7 bases aligning to TRBD2. There are 15 residues in the CDR3. With V trimmed by 8 bases and J by 5 bases, 14 bases remained unmatched. CDR3 loop: CASLRGGLGTETQYF. CDR3 coding DNA: TGTGCCAGCCTTCGGGGAGGGTTAGGTACGGAGACCCAGTACTTC.

This clonotype was detected only a few times. The V gene is TRBV13, the J gene TRBJ2-2; TRBD1 or TRBD2 may be the D gene (5 bases each). Germline CDR1 and CDR2: PRHDT and FYEKMQ (reference sequence). The CDR3 is 17 amino acids. Trimming removed 0 bases from V and 5 bases from J, with 16 bases in between. The CDR3 reads CASSLGAGTAGTGELFF. CDR3 sequence (DNA): TGTGCCAGCAGCTTAGGGGCCGGGACCGCCGGGACCGGGGAGCTGTTTTTT.

The chain joins TRBV12-3 or TRBV12-4 to TRBJ2-5, with D possibly matching TRBD1 (5 bases). CDR3 length equals 15 residues. The V end was cut by 0 bases, the J end by 2 bases, with 10 bases between. The DNA for the CDR3 is TGTGCCAGCAGTTTAGCACGGACACAGCAAGAGACCCAGTACTTC. It yields the protein CASSLARTQQETQYF.

There are many counts of this clonotype. The chain couples TRBV6-5 to TRBJ1-2, with a tentative D call TRBD1 (5 bases). From germline, CDR1 is MNHEY and CDR2 SVGAGI. This CDR3 is built from 14 residues. V lost 7 bases and J 7 bases, leaving 19 bases between the germline ends. The CDR3 loop reads CASISAGGMGGYTF. The CDR3 nucleotides are TGTGCCAGCATCTCCGCGGGGGGGATGGGTGGCTACACCTTC.

The table lists this clonotype with many counts. This chain uses TRBV12-3 or TRBV12-4 with TRBJ1-2, with D possibly being TRBD1 (5 bases). V lost 2 bases to trimming and J lost 7 bases, with 14 bases between them. This CDR3 spans 14 amino acids. CDR3 sequence: CASSLTDGASGYTF. The CDR3 DNA reads as TGTGCCAGCAGTTTAACAGATGGGGCCAGTGGCTACACCTTC.

This clonotype was picked up many times. V and J are TRBV7-8 and TRBJ2-4; 11 bases agree with TRBD2. J gave up 1 base and V 4 bases, and 6 bases lay outside the gene matches. CDR3 size: 17 residues. Germline V gives CDR1 SGHVS, CDR2 FQNEAQ. The CDR3 sequence: CASSSRLAGRAKNIQYF. The CDR3 DNA reads as TGTGCCAGCAGCTCAAGACTAGCGGGGAGGGCCAAAAACATTCAGTACTTC.

The sample holds many counts of this clonotype. The rearrangement joins TRBV12-3 or TRBV12-4 to TRBJ2-2; D is perhaps TRBD1 (6 bases). This CDR3 contains 16 residues. The V end lost 6 bases, the J end lost 6 bases, and 20 bases lay between the germline ends. CDR3 sequence (DNA): TGTGCCAGCAGCCAACTGACAGGTGGGGCCGCCGGGGAGCTGTTTTTT. Protein: CASSQLTGGAAGELFF.

This clonotype was seen ten or more times. This sequence joins TRBV24-1 and TRBJ1-5, with D hard to call. Germline V gives CDR1 KGHDR, CDR2 SFDVKD. The CDR3 spans 13 residues. V lost 2 bases to trimming and J lost 4 bases, with 5 bases between them. The CDR3 DNA reads as TGTGCCACCAGTGATTACAATAATCAGCCCCAGCATTTT. It translates to CATSDYNNQPQHF.

In its sample, this clonotype was seen many times. The chain combines TRBV6-5 with TRBJ2-7; possibly TRBD1 for D (6 bases). The germline V and J ends were trimmed by 2 bases and 0 bases, with 11 bases remaining between them. CDR3 length equals 15 residues. The germline V gene encodes CDR1 MNHEY and CDR2 SVGAGI. The CDR3 nucleotides read TGTGCCAGCAGTTACAGCAGGGGCCGCTCCTACGAGCAGTACTTC. As protein: CASSYSRGRSYEQYF.

In its sample, this clonotype was seen many times. The genes are TRBV20-1 and TRBJ1-1; D not resolved. V lost 5 bases to trimming and J lost 3 bases, with 13 bases between them. The CDR3 is made up of 13 amino acids. In germline, CDR1 is DFQATT, CDR2 SNEGSKA (reference sequence). The CDR3 sequence is CSAWVEGDTEAFF. The CDR3 nucleotides read TGCAGTGCTTGGGTGGAGGGAGACACTGAAGCTTTCTTT.

At least ten counts were recorded for this clonotype. The CDR3 region is CSARPGGTQYF. CDR3 DNA: TGCAGTGCCCGGCCGGGGGGGACCCAGTACTTC. The chain carries TRBV20-1 and TRBJ2-5; TRBD2 agrees at 7 bases. The ends lost 6 bases at V and 7 bases at J; junction bases unmatched: 5. The CDR3 runs to 11 residues. Germline assignment: CDR1 DFQATT and CDR2 SNEGSKA (reference sequence).

With regard to this clonotype: A much bigger clone sits one base away, suggesting this may be a read error. The chain carries TRBV29-1 and TRBJ2-5; D unresolved. With 4 bases removed from V and 4 bases from J, the gap between germline ends came to 7 bases. Per germline, CDR1 SQVTM and CDR2 ANQGSEA. The CDR3 sequence is 11 residues long. As DNA, the CDR3 is TGCAGCGTTGGAGGAGTAGAGACCCAGTACTTC. This sequence encodes CSVGGVETQYF.

The table lists this clonotype with many counts. V is TRBV28 and J is TRBJ2-7; possible D gene TRBD1, 5 bases. V gave up 2 bases and J gave up 1 base, with 6 bases separating them. The germline V gene has CDR1 MDHEN and CDR2 SYDVKM. The CDR3 has 13 residues. CDR3 residues: CASSLTGSYEQYF. The CDR3 region has the DNA TGTGCCAGCAGTTTAACAGGTTCCTACGAGCAGTACTTC.

This clonotype was counted ten times or more. The V gene is TRBV6-1, the J gene TRBJ1-1; D gene uncertain. The CDR3 has 14 amino acids. Germline CDR1 and CDR2: MNHNS and SASEGT. The germline V and J ends were trimmed by 1 base and 1 base, with 7 bases remaining between them. The CDR3 nucleotides are TGTGCCAGCAGTGAAGGGGCAGAGAACACTGAAGCTTTCTTT. This sequence encodes CASSEGAENTEAFF.

The rearrangement links TRBV12-3 or TRBV12-4 to TRBJ2-5; TRBD2 aligns across 12 bases. This CDR3 comprises 14 residues. After removal of 5 bases from V and 5 bases from J, the junction contained 3 bases not matched to a gene. The CDR3 DNA is TGTGCCAGCAGTCGACTAGCGGGAGCGGAGACCCAGTACTTC. Translation gives CASSRLAGAETQYF.

The chain joins TRBV29-1 to TRBJ1-1, with TRBD1 matching over 7 bases. Germline loops: CDR1 SQVTM, CDR2 ANQGSEA. V lost 2 bases to trimming and J lost 6 bases; unmatched junction nucleotides: 6. The CDR3 runs 13 residues. DNA of the CDR3: TGCAGCGTTGAAACAGGGGTTGTCCCTGAAGCTTTCTTT. Amino acids: CSVETGVVPEAFF.

This clonotype was observed many times. V is TRBV2 and J is TRBJ2-7, with D possibly matching TRBD2 (5 bases). CDR1 and CDR2 (germline): SNHLY, FYNNEI. This CDR3 comprises 13 residues. Between the trimmed V and J ends, which lost 4 bases and 3 bases, there was a span of 10 bases. The CDR3 DNA sequence: TGTGCCAGCAGTGTGGCCAGCGGCTACGAGCAGTACTTC. It yields the protein CASSVASGYEQYF.

The sample holds many counts of this clonotype. The chain has TRBV6-2 or TRBV6-3 and TRBJ2-5; D may be TRBD1 or TRBD2 (7 bases each). The germline V gene has CDR1 MNHEY and CDR2 SVGEGT. Trimming left V 7 bases short and J 5 bases short, with 14 bases between. The CDR3 contains 13 residues. The CDR3 loop is CASTSGGGETQYF. CDR3 sequence (DNA): TGTGCCAGCACCTCAGGGGGGGGGGAGACCCAGTACTTC.

The gene calls are TRBV3-1 and TRBJ2-7; D is undetermined. The CDR3 is 15 residues long. Per the germline V gene, CDR1 is LGHDT and CDR2 is YNNKEL (reference sequence). Trimming pared 0 bases from V and 2 bases from J, leaving 11 bases between. CDR3 in DNA: TGTGCCAGCAGCCAAGATGAAATATCCGCCTACGAGCAGTACTTC. Its protein product is CASSQDEISAYEQYF.

This clonotype occurred many times. The chain combines TRBV5-1 with TRBJ1-5; no clear D. The CDR3 spans 14 residues. With 1 base removed from V and 3 bases from J, the gap between germline ends came to 8 bases. From germline, CDR1 is SGHRS and CDR2 YFSETQ. This chain's CDR3 is CASSLTPDNQPQHF. Here the CDR3 DNA reads TGCGCCAGCAGCTTGACGCCTGACAATCAGCCCCAGCATTTT. The full variable domain, its missing parts supplied by reference TRBV5-1 and TRBJ1-5, is KAGVTQTPRYLIKTRGQQVTLSCSPISGHRSVSWYQQTPGQGLQFLFEYFSETQRNKGNFPGRFSGRQFSNSRSEMNVSTLELGDSALYLCASSLTPDNQPQHFGDGTRLSIL.

This clonotype occurred many times. The chain joins TRBV2 to TRBJ1-2; D remains unclear. The V and J ends lost 3 bases and 4 bases respectively, with 3 bases between them. CDR1 is SNHLY, CDR2 FYNNEI, per germline. The CDR3 runs 11 residues. The CDR3 DNA sequence: TGTGCCAGCAGTGACGCCTATGGCTACACCTTC. Translating it yields CASSDAYGYTF.

This clonotype was seen many times. The chain employs TRBV10-2 and TRBJ1-1, with D unclear. Trimming shortened V by 7 bases and J by 4 bases, and 19 bases separated the two germline ends. Germline V gives CDR1 WSHSY, CDR2 SAAADI. CDR3 size: 15 residues. CDR3 nucleotide sequence: TGCGCCAGCAAAATTACGGAGGGTCGTGGCACTGAAGCTTTCTTT. Amino acid sequence: CASKITEGRGTEAFF.

The chain employs TRBV6-2 or TRBV6-3 and TRBJ2-7, with 10 bases identical to TRBD1. This CDR3 is 15 amino acids long. Germline V CDR1 and CDR2: MNHEY, SVGEGT. J lost 9 bases, V lost 4 bases, and 12 bases had no gene match. CDR3 amino acids: CASSFPDRGRPSQYF. CDR3 bases: TGTGCCAGCAGTTTCCCGGACAGGGGGAGGCCCTCGCAGTACTTC.

At least ten counts were recorded for this clonotype. V is TRBV6-1 and J is TRBJ1-5, with 8 bases matching TRBD1. J lost 9 bases, V lost 1 base, and 8 bases had no gene match. The CDR3 is 15 residues long. Germline V gives CDR1 MNHNS, CDR2 SASEGT. The CDR3 coding sequence is TGTGCCAGCAGTGAAGGAGGGACAGGTTCGGGGCCCCAGCATTTT. Its protein product is CASSEGGTGSGPQHF.

This clonotype was counted many times. The chain couples TRBV6-1 to TRBJ2-2; D gene unclear. CDR3 length: 13 amino acids. The germline V gene encodes CDR1 MNHNS and CDR2 SASEGT. V gave up 6 bases and J gave up 7 bases, with 12 bases separating them. CDR3 nucleotide sequence: TGTGCCAGCAGGCCAATCCCCTGCGGGGAGCTGTTTTTT. It yields the protein CASRPIPCGELFF.

This clonotype was seen many times. J is TRBJ2-2 and V is TRBV12-3 or TRBV12-4, with 7 bases fitting TRBD2. The V segment lost 6 bases and the J segment 5 bases; nucleotides outside the gene matches: 12. The CDR3 contains 16 residues. CDR3 DNA: TGTGCCAGCAGGCACGACCTCAAAGCGGGAACCGGGGAGCTGTTTTTT. Translation gives CASRHDLKAGTGELFF.

The chain combines TRBV6-2 or TRBV6-3 with TRBJ2-7; possibly TRBD1 or TRBD2 for D (7 bases each). Trimming pared 0 bases from V and 2 bases from J, leaving 32 bases between. Germline CDR1 and CDR2: MNHEY and SVGEGT. This CDR3 has 22 amino acids. The CDR3 is CASSYSNRDSRFLSGETYEQYF. The CDR3 DNA sequence: TGTGCCAGCAGTTACTCGAACCGGGACAGTCGGTTCCTGAGCGGGGAGACCTACGAGCAGTACTTC.